Below, 10 T cell receptor beta chains from the same sample are listed, as sequenced in a study of blood T cell repertoires in COVID-19. Here immunoSEQ multiplex PCR was the method, and the copy in TCRdb shows in-frame clones only, minus some. Of 200,000 to 250,000 clones in the sample, about nine tenths are singletons; the top ten hold 3.5% to 4.5%. Sequenced: PBMCs or T cells enriched from blood (not recorded which). These receptors all come from a woman aged 40 to 50 with acute COVID-19.

The chain has TRBV12-5 and TRBJ2-5; maybe TRBD2 (6 bases). CDR3 length: 15 amino acids. Trimming stripped 2 bases from V and 5 bases from J, with 15 bases between. The germline CDR1 and CDR2 sequences are LGHNT and FRNRAP. The CDR3, as DNA: TGTGCTAGTGGTTTGTCCGGGGGATTCTGGGAGACCCAGTACTTC. It yields the protein CASGLSGGFWETQYF. Based on the CDR3 plus reference TRBV12-5 and TRBJ2-5, the full variable domain is DARVTQTPRHKVTEMGQEVTMRCQPILGHNTVFWYRQTMMQGLELLAYFRNRAPLDDSGMPKDRFSAEMPDATLATLKIQPSEPRDSAVYFCASGLSGGFWETQYFGPGTRLLVL.

V and J are TRBV7-9 and TRBJ1-2; D gene uncertain. V was cut by 6 bases and J by 4 bases, with 12 bases left in between. Germline CDR1 and CDR2: SEHNR and FQNEAQ (reference sequence). CDR3 size: 13 residues. CDR3 in DNA: TGTGCCAGCAGTAACGCGGCTGGCTATGGCTACACCTTC. Protein product: CASSNAAGYGYTF.

This clone was found once. V usage is TRBV5-1 and J usage is TRBJ1-2; D gene uncertain. CDR1 and CDR2 from the germline V gene are SGHRS and YFSETQ. The CDR3 is made up of 15 amino acids. V was clipped by 0 bases and J by 6 bases, with 15 bases between them. The CDR3 region has the DNA TGCGCCAGCAGCTTGGCCCAGGATCTTAAGGATGGCTACACCTTC. Residues: CASSLAQDLKDGYTF. Full variable domain (remainder filled in from reference TRBV5-1 and TRBJ1-2): KAGVTQTPRYLIKTRGQQVTLSCSPISGHRSVSWYQQTPGQGLQFLFEYFSETQRNKGNFPGRFSGRQFSNSRSEMNVSTLELGDSALYLCASSLAQDLKDGYTFGSGTRLTVV.

The chain joins TRBV6-5 to TRBJ2-3; 8 bases are a match to TRBD2. Germline assignment: CDR1 MNHEY and CDR2 SVGAGI. This CDR3 has 15 residues. V lost 0 bases, J lost 4 bases, and 3 bases stayed unmatched. The CDR3: CASSYSGGDADTQYF. CDR3 in DNA: TGTGCCAGCAGTTACTCCGGGGGGGACGCAGATACGCAGTATTTT.

V and J are TRBV20-1 and TRBJ1-2, with no clear D. Trimming shortened V by 3 bases and J by 7 bases, and 15 bases separated the two germline ends. Per the germline V gene, CDR1 is DFQATT and CDR2 is SNEGSKA (reference sequence). The CDR3 has 13 amino acids. The CDR3 nucleotides are TGCAGTGCTAGTTGGAGTCATCTCGGTGGCTACACCTTC. This codes for CSASWSHLGGYTF.

The gene calls are TRBV18 and TRBJ1-6; weak D call: TRBD1 (5 bases). This CDR3 spans 15 amino acids. The germline gives CDR1 KGHSH, CDR2 LQKENI. Trimming removed 2 bases at V and 6 bases at J, with 11 bases between. The CDR3 region has the DNA TGTGCCAGCTCACCATCGTACCAGGGTAATTCACCCCTCCACTTT. Translation: CASSPSYQGNSPLHF.

This sequence joins TRBV5-4 and TRBJ1-2; 7 positions match TRBD1. This CDR3 is 14 amino acids long. After removal of 3 bases from V and 4 bases from J, the junction contained 6 bases not matched to a gene. The V gene's germline CDR1 is SGHNT and CDR2 YYREEE (reference sequence). The CDR3 reads CASSSRQGGYGYTF. DNA for the CDR3: TGTGCCAGCAGCTCTCGACAGGGTGGCTATGGCTACACCTTC. Variable domain in full (rest from reference TRBV5-4 and TRBJ1-2): ETGVTQSPTHLIKTRGQQVTLRCSSQSGHNTVSWYQQALGQGPQFIFQYYREEENGRGNFPPRFSGLQFPNYSSELNVNALELDDSALYLCASSSRQGGYGYTFGSGTRLTVV.

V gene TRBV25-1 combines with J gene TRBJ2-3; TRBD1 agrees at 8 bases. The CDR3 runs 13 residues. The J segment lost 11 bases and the V segment lost 7 bases, leaving 11 bases of the junction unmatched. In germline, CDR1 is MGHDK, CDR2 SYGVNS. Here the CDR3 reads CASTGTGPQGQYF. CDR3 coding DNA: TGTGCCAGCACCGGGACAGGCCCTCAGGGGCAGTATTTT.

This clone was counted only a few times. The genes are TRBV6-2 or TRBV6-3 and TRBJ1-2; no clear D. CDR1 is MNHEY and CDR2 is SVGEGT in the germline V gene. The CDR3 covers 12 residues. Trimming removed 6 bases at V and 8 bases at J, with 13 bases between. CDR3 protein: CASSPDYRGYTF. The CDR3 DNA is TGTGCCAGCAGCCCCGACTATAGGGGCTACACCTTC.

The chain recombines TRBV5-1 with TRBJ1-3, with 9 positions matching TRBD1. CDR1 and CDR2 from the germline V gene are SGHRS and YFSETQ. The trim removed 0 bases at V and 0 bases at J, leaving 1 base unmatched. There are 16 residues in the CDR3. Here the CDR3 reads CASSLAGQGSGNTIYF. As DNA, the CDR3 is TGCGCCAGCAGCTTGGCGGGACAGGGCTCTGGAAACACCATATATTTT.